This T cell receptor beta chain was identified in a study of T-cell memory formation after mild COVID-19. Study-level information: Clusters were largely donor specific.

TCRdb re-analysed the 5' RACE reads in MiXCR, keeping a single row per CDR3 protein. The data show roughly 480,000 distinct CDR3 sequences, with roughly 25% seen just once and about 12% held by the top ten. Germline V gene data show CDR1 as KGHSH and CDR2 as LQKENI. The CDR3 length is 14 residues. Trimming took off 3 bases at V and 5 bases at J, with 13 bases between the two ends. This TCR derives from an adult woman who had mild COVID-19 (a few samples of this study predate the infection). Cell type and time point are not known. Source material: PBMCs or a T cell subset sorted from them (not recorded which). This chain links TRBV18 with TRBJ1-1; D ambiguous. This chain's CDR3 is CASSPYPDGTEAFF. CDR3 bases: TGTGCCAGCTCACCTTATCCGGATGGGACTGAAGCTTTCTTT. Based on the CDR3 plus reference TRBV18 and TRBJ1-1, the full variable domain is NAGVMQNPRHLVRRRGQEARLRCSPMKGHSHVYWYRQLPEEGLKFMVYLQKENIIDESGMPKERFSAEFPKEGPSILRIQQVVRGDSAAYFCASSPYPDGTEAFFGQGTRLTVV.